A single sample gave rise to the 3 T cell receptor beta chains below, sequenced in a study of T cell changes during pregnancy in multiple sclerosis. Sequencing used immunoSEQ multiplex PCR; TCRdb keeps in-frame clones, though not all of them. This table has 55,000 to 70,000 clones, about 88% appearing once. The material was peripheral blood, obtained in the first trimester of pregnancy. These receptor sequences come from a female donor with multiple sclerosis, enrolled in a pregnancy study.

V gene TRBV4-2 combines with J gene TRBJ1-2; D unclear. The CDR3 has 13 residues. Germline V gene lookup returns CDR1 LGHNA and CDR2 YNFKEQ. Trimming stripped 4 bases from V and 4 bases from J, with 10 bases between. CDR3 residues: CASSPGMTYGYTF. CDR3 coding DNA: TGTGCCAGCAGCCCGGGGATGACCTATGGCTACACCTTC.

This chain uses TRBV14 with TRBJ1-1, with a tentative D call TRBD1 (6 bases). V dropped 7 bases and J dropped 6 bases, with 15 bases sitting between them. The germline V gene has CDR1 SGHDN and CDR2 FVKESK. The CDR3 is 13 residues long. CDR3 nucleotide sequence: TGTGCCAGCACCAGGACAGAAATGGCTGAAGCTTTCTTT. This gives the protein CASTRTEMAEAFF.

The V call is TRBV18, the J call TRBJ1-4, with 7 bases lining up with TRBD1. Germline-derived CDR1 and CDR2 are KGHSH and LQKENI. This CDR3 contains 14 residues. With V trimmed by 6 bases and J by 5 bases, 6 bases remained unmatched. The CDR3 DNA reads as TGTGCCAGCTCTAGGGACAGCCAGAATGAAAAACTGTTTTTT. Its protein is CASSRDSQNEKLFF.